What follows is one TCR beta chain and its context. The data are from a study of blood T cells in healthy people across ages. Together with a sample-barcoded 5' primer, a J-beta primer mix was included in a second PCR lasting about 7 to 11 cycles. From the 5' RACE reads, TCRdb called clonotypes with MiXCR, one entry per CDR3 protein. The sample includes about 780,000 distinct CDR3 sequences, about 47% seen only once; the top ten take 15% to 20%. CDR3 length: 16 amino acids. CDR1 is MDHEN and CDR2 is SYDVKM in the germline V gene. The trim removed 2 bases at V and 2 bases at J, leaving 8 bases unmatched.

The source material was blood. This TCR derives from a man of 80 years or more in good health. The chain combines TRBV28 with TRBJ2-7; 8 bases fit TRBD1. CDR3 amino acids: CASSLRPGTGTYEQYF. The CDR3 coding sequence is TGTGCCAGCAGTTTACGTCCCGGGACAGGAACCTACGAGCAGTACTTC.